This paragraph covers one T cell receptor (beta chain) sequence. This CDR3 has 16 amino acids. Germline V lookup: CDR1 KGHDR, CDR2 SFDVKD. V trimming: 3 bases; J trimming: 3 bases; junction bases outside the gene matches: 8. The entry originates in a study of blood T cell repertoires in COVID-19. Study background: PBMCs, B-cell-depleted T cells, or T cells were the source of the cDNA or gDNA that made up the material.

In the original processing: Counts of nucleated cells, estimated from reference gene primer amplification, were obtained. Produced via immunoSEQ multiplex PCR; TCRdb's table is partial and in-frame only. V and J calls and clone size are those listed in that table; D and trimming were worked out from the DNA. The data show about half a million clones, less than 90% seen once. This TCR derives from a woman aged 55-70 years who had recovered from COVID-19. The rearrangement links TRBV24-1 to TRBJ2-3, with 7 bases matching TRBD1. Input material: PBMCs or T cells enriched from blood (not recorded which). The CDR3 DNA reads as TGTGCCACCAGTGATCCCCGACAGGGACAAACAGATACGCAGTATTTT. It yields the protein CATSDPRQGQTDTQYF.